The 21 T cell receptor beta chains given below trace back to one sample, sequenced in a study of CD8+CD57+ T cells in acquired aplastic anemia. CDR3 and TCR beta VDJ profiling relied on a genomic DNA template. TCRdb redid the calling of the reads with MiXCR, one entry per CDR3 protein. The sample has 120,000 or so distinct CDR3 sequences, approximately 41% seen once; the top ten hold over 2%. Individuals selected for sequencing had exhibited CD8+CD57+ cell expansion on flow cytometry. The sequencing input was sorted CD4+, CD8+, or CD8+CD57+ T cells (not recorded which) from PBMCs. The receptors originated from a human donor with aplastic anemia.

The rearrangement uses TRBV7-8 and TRBJ2-1, with a weak D call TRBD2 (6 bases). Trimming cost V 1 base and J 10 bases, with 11 bases left between them. This CDR3 contains 13 residues. The germline gives CDR1 SGHVS, CDR2 FQNEAQ. CDR3 in DNA: TGTGCCAGCAGCTTAGAGGAGGCGGGAGAGCAGTTCTTC. Translating gives CASSLEEAGEQFF.

This chain joins TRBV19 and TRBJ2-3, with D possibly matching TRBD2 (5 bases). The V end lost 2 bases, the J end lost 7 bases, and 13 bases lay between the germline ends. The CDR3 spans 14 residues. Germline V gives CDR1 LNHDA, CDR2 SQIVND (reference sequence). This CDR3 reads CASSISGTSYTQYF. The CDR3 DNA reads TGTGCCAGTAGTATATCTGGAACTAGTTATACGCAGTATTTT.

The chain is built from TRBV2 and TRBJ1-5, with a weak D call TRBD1 (6 bases). Looked up from germline, CDR1 is SNHLY and CDR2 is FYNNEI. CDR3 length: 13 amino acids. Trimming cost V 6 bases and J 9 bases, with 15 bases left between them. This CDR3 reads CASRPGTTRPQHF. Here the CDR3 DNA reads TGTGCCAGCAGACCCGGGACAACGCGGCCCCAGCATTTT.

This clonotype was recorded many times. The chain couples TRBV5-1 to TRBJ1-1; 8 bases fit TRBD1. Trimming at V came to 4 bases and at J to 7 bases, leaving 9 bases not matched to a gene. The germline V gene encodes CDR1 SGHRS and CDR2 YFSETQ. The CDR3 runs 14 residues. Here the CDR3 reads CASSVQGERGEAFF. In DNA form, the CDR3 reads TGCGCCAGCAGCGTACAGGGGGAGAGGGGTGAAGCTTTCTTT.

With respect to this clonotype: The CDR3 end shows no conserved phenylalanine or tryptophan, and so a read error is likely. The CDR3 DNA reads TGTGCCTCCCAGAGCGGGGCCATTCGAGAGACCCAGTACTCC. Translated, it gives CASQSGAIRETQYS. V usage is TRBV10-3 and J usage is TRBJ2-5, with 7 bases fitting TRBD2. Germline-derived CDR1 and CDR2 are ENHRY and SYGVKD. V lost 11 bases to trimming and J lost 4 bases; unmatched junction nucleotides: 13. The CDR3 has 14 amino acids.

In this sample, this clonotype is medium-sized (0.01 to 0.1%). The chain employs TRBV2 and TRBJ1-2; 9 nucleotides align to TRBD1. CDR3 length equals 11 residues. Germline CDR1 is SNHLY and CDR2 is FYNNEI. Trimming removed 7 bases from V and 8 bases from J; junction bases left unmatched: 2. CDR3 loop: CASTTGGGYTF. CDR3 coding DNA: TGTGCCAGCACCACAGGGGGCGGCTACACCTTC.

The chain couples TRBV5-1 to TRBJ2-7; 9 bases are a match to TRBD1. V dropped 0 bases and J dropped 6; count of bases not matched to a gene: 4. From germline, CDR1 is SGHRS and CDR2 YFSETQ. CDR3 length: 14 residues. This CDR3 is CASSLGDRASEQYV. The CDR3 nucleotides read TGCGCCAGCAGCTTGGGGGACAGGGCCTCCGAGCAGTACGTC.

About this clonotype: A read error may explain this, as a much larger clone is one base away. The chain recombines TRBV18 with TRBJ2-7; tentatively, D is TRBD1 (5 bases). The ends were cut back, 4 bases at V and 4 bases at J, with 11 bases in the middle. Germline-derived CDR1 and CDR2 are KGHSH and LQKENI. The CDR3 has 13 residues. In nucleotides, the CDR3 is TGTGCCAGCTCACGCGCCCCAGGGTACGAGCAGTACTTC. Translated, it gives CASSRAPGYEQYF. The full variable domain, completed using reference TRBV18 and TRBJ2-7, is NAGVMQNPRHLVRRRGQEARLRCSPMKGHSHVYWYRQLPEEGLKFMVYLQKENIIDESGMPKERFSAEFPKEGPSILRIQQVVRGDSAAYFCASSRAPGYEQYFGPGTRLTVT.

This clonotype was counted many times. V and J are TRBV3-1 and TRBJ1-5, with 10 bases identical to TRBD1. Trimming at V came to 1 base and at J to 5 bases, leaving 2 bases not matched to a gene. CDR3 length equals 15 residues. Germline loops: CDR1 LGHDT, CDR2 YNNKEL (reference sequence). CDR3 region: CASSQGGTGDQPQHF. The CDR3, as DNA: TGTGCCAGCAGCCAAGGGGGGACAGGGGATCAGCCCCAGCATTTT. The variable domain in full, with the rest retrieved from reference TRBV3-1 and TRBJ1-5, is DTAVSQTPKYLVTQMGNDKSIKCEQNLGHDTMYWYKQDSKKFLKIMFSYNNKELIINETVPNRFSPKSPDKAHLNLHINSLELGDSAVYFCASSQGGTGDQPQHFGDGTRLSIL.

The CDR3 DNA sequence: TGTGCCAGCAGTGACAGGGGTGAAAACACCATATATTTT. Amino acids: CASSDRGENTIYF. This chain links TRBV2 with TRBJ1-3, with a weak D call TRBD1 (6 bases). Germline CDR1 reads SNHLY; CDR2 reads FYNNEI. CDR3 size: 13 residues. The V gene lost 3 bases and the J gene lost 6 bases, with 9 bases spanning the gap.

This clonotype was recorded at least ten times. The gene calls are TRBV24-1 and TRBJ2-1; 7 bases are shared with TRBD1. The V segment lost 4 bases and the J segment 0 bases; nucleotides outside the gene matches: 5. The CDR3 runs to 16 residues. In germline, CDR1 is KGHDR, CDR2 SFDVKD. DNA of the CDR3: TGTGCCACCAGTGACTCGGACAGGAGCTCCTACAATGAGCAGTTCTTC. The encoded protein is CATSDSDRSSYNEQFF.

The V call is TRBV14, the J call TRBJ1-1; D is perhaps TRBD1 (6 bases). Deletions cut 1 base from V and 4 bases from J, with 13 bases between. CDR3 size: 15 residues. Germline V lookup: CDR1 SGHDN, CDR2 FVKESK. CDR3 nucleotides: TGTGCCAGCAGCCAAGTCATGGGGGCTAGCACTGAAGCTTTCTTT. It encodes CASSQVMGASTEAFF.

This clonotype was counted at least ten times. The V call is TRBV7-9, the J call TRBJ2-7; TRBD1 or TRBD2 may be the D gene (5 bases each). Per germline, CDR1 SEHNR and CDR2 FQNEAQ (reference sequence). V was clipped by 5 bases and J by 7 bases, with 15 bases between them. This CDR3 is 13 amino acids long. The CDR3 protein is CASSAGSPGEQYF. The CDR3 bases are TGTGCCAGCAGCGCAGGGTCACCGGGAGAGCAGTACTTC.

This clonotype was seen ten or more times. The V and J genes are TRBV5-6 and TRBJ1-2; TRBD1 might be the D (6 bases). V was shortened by 3 bases and J by 4 bases, with 13 bases between the two germline ends. The CDR3 is 14 residues long. Per the germline V gene, CDR1 is SGHDT and CDR2 is YYEEEE. Here the CDR3 reads CASSSSGETYGYTF. In DNA form, the CDR3 reads TGTGCCAGCAGCTCTTCAGGGGAAACCTATGGCTACACCTTC.

The chain employs TRBV7-8 and TRBJ2-3; D uncertain. V was shortened by 4 bases and J by 11 bases, with 10 bases between the two germline ends. The CDR3 extends over 11 amino acids. Germline CDR1 reads SGHVS; CDR2 reads FQNEAQ. CDR3 nucleotides: TGTGCCAGCAGCTCCGAACATGAGCAGTATTTT. It yields the protein CASSSEHEQYF.

This clonotype was seen a handful of times. V is TRBV3-1 and J is TRBJ1-2; 9 bases are shared with TRBD1. The junction had 3 bases not matched to a gene; V was cut back by 0 bases and J by 4 bases. There are 15 residues in the CDR3. Germline loops: CDR1 LGHDT, CDR2 YNNKEL (reference sequence). The CDR3 DNA sequence: TGTGCCAGCAGCCAAGATGGGACAGGGATCTATGGCTACACCTTC. It is translated as CASSQDGTGIYGYTF.

The V call is TRBV2, the J call TRBJ2-3; perhaps TRBD2 as D (5 bases). Germline V gene lookup returns CDR1 SNHLY and CDR2 FYNNEI. V lost 6 bases and J 6 bases, leaving 19 bases between the germline ends. CDR3 length: 15 amino acids. The CDR3 nucleotides read TGTGCCAGCAGAGAGGACTGGGCCTCCACGGATACGCAGTATTTT. Protein sequence: CASREDWASTDTQYF.

There are many counts of this clonotype. The chain combines TRBV5-6 with TRBJ2-7; a weak D match, TRBD1 (6 bases). V shed 4 bases and J shed 9 bases, with 11 bases lying between them. This CDR3 region has 11 residues. Per the germline V gene, CDR1 is SGHDT and CDR2 is YYEEEE. CDR3 coding DNA: TGTGCCAGCAGCACACAGGGTGCGCAGTACTTC. Amino acid sequence: CASSTQGAQYF.

This chain uses TRBV28 with TRBJ1-4; tentative D call: TRBD1 (5 bases). Deletions cut 6 bases from V and 7 bases from J, with 27 bases between. The CDR3 has 18 residues. Germline CDR1 is MDHEN and CDR2 is SYDVKM. The CDR3 coding sequence is TGTGCCAGCAGCCAAGATTCGTCCTCAGGGAGATGGAGTGAAAAACTGTTTTTT. This translates into CASSQDSSSGRWSEKLFF. The full variable domain, rest sourced from reference TRBV28 and TRBJ1-4, is DVKVTQSSRYLVKRTGEKVFLECVQDMDHENMFWYRQDPGLGLRLIYFSYDVKMKEKGDIPEGYSVSREKKERFSLILESASTNQTSMYLCASSQDSSSGRWSEKLFFGSGTQLSVL.

This clonotype was recorded at least ten times. CDR3 DNA: TGTGCCAGCAGTTTAGTTGGAACCGAGCAGTACTTC. It encodes CASSLVGTEQYF. The chain employs TRBV28 and TRBJ2-7, with D hard to call. There are 12 residues in the CDR3. The V end lost 2 bases, the J end lost 6 bases, and 8 bases lay between the germline ends. Germline CDR1 reads MDHEN; CDR2 reads SYDVKM.

This clonotype showed up many times. The V gene is TRBV24-1, the J gene TRBJ1-6; D ambiguous. V was clipped by 3 bases and J by 1 base, with 3 bases between them. Per the germline V gene, CDR1 is KGHDR and CDR2 is SFDVKD. The CDR3 sequence is 14 residues long. Here the CDR3 DNA reads TGTGCCACCAGTGATGGGTCCTATAATTCACCCCTCCACTTT. As protein: CATSDGSYNSPLHF.